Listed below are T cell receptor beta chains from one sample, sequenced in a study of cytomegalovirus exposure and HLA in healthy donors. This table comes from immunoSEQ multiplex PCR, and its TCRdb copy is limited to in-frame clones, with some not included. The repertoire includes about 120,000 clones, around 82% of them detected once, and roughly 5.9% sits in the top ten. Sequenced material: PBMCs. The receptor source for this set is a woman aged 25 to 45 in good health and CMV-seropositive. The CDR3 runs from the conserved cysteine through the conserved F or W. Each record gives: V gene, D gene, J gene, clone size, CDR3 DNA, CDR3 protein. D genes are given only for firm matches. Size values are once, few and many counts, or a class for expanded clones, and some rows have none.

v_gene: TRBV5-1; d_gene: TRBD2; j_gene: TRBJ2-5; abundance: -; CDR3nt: TGCGCCAGCAGGTCCCTGGCGGGGGTTACGTACCAAGAGACCCAGTACTTC; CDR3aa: CASRSLAGVTYQETQYF
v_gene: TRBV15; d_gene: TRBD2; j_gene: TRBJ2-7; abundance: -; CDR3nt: TGTGCCACCAGCAGACCGGGACTAGCGGGGGGAACCTACGAGCAGTACTTC; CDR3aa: CATSRPGLAGGTYEQYF
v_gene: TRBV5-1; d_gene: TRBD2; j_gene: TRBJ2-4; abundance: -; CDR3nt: TGCGCCAGCAGCTTGGTTGGCGGGGGGGCCCGGCAAAACATTCAGTACTTC; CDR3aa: CASSLVGGGARQNIQYF
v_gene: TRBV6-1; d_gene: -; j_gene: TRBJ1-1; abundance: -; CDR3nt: TGTGCCAGCAGTCGTGGGACATATACTGAAGCTTTCTTT; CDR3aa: CASSRGTYTEAFF
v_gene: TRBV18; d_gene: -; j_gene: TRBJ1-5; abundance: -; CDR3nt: TGTGCCAGCTCACCACGGGCCGAGTCTAATAAGGGCAATCAGCCCCAGCATTTT; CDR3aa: CASSPRAESNKGNQPQHF
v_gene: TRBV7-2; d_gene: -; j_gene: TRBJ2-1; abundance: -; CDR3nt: TGTGCCAGCAGCTTAGACAGGGCTTTCCACAATGAGCAGTTCTTC; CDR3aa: CASSLDRAFHNEQFF
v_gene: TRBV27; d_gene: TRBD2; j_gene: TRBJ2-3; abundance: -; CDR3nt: TGTGCCAGCAGTGCCCGACTAGCGGAACGCACAGATACGCAGTATTTT; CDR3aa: CASSARLAERTDTQYF
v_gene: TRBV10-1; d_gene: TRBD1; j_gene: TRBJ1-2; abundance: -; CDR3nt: TGCGCCAGTTCTCCGGGACAGAACCTCTATGGCTACACCTTC; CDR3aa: CASSPGQNLYGYTF
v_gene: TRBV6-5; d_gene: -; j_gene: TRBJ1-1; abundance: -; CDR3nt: TGTGCCAGCAACGCTTGGAGGGACACTGAAGCTTTCTTT; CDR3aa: CASNAWRDTEAFF
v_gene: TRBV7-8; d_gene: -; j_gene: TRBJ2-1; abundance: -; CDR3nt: TGTGCCAGCAGCCCTTATACTAGCTTAAATTACAATGAGCAGTTCTTC; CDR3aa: CASSPYTSLNYNEQFF
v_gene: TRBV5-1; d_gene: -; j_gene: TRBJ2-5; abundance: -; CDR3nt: TGCGCCAGCAGCTCCCCCATGGGGGGCCAAGAGACCCAGTACTTC; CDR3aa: CASSSPMGGQETQYF
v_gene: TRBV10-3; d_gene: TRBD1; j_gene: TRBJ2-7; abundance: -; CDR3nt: TGTGCCATCGGGGGACAGGGGGCCGCCTACGAGCAGTACTTC; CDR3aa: CAIGGQGAAYEQYF
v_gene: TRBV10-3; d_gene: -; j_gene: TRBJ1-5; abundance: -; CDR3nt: TGTGCCACGACCGAGGGCAATCAGCCCCAGCATTTT; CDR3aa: CATTEGNQPQHF
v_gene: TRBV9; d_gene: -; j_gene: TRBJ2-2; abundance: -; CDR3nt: TGTGCCAGCAGCCCTCAGGACACCGGGGAGCTGTTTTTT; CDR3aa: CASSPQDTGELFF
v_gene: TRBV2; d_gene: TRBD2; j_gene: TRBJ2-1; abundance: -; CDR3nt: TGTGCCAGCAGTGGGACTAGCTACAATGAGCAGTTCTTC; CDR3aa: CASSGTSYNEQFF
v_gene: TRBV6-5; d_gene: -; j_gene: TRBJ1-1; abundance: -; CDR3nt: TGTGCCAGCAGTTGGGCCACAGGCCGAGAGGCTTTCTTT; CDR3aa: CASSWATGREAFF
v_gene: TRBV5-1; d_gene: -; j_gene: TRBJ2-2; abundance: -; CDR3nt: TGCGCCAGCCTTCGTTGGCCAGGCGGGGGCGGGACCGGGGAGCTGTTTTTT; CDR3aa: CASLRWPGGGGTGELFF
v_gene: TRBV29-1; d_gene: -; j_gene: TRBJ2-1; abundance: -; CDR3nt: TGCAGCGTTGACTCGTTTGGCAACAATGAGCAGTTCTTC; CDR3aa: CSVDSFGNNEQFF
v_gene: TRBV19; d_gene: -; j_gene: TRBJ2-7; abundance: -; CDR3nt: TGTGCCAGCACTGGGCGGGTAGGAGGTTCGGGCGAGCAGTACTTC; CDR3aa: CASTGRVGGSGEQYF
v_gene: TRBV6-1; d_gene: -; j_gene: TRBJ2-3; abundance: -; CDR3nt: TGTGCGATCGGAGATACGCAGTATTTT; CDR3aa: CAIGDTQYF
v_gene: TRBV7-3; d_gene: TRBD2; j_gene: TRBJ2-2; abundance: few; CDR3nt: TGTGCCAGCAGCTTAATTGACCGGGGGGAGGACGGGGAGCTGTTTTTT; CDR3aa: CASSLIDRGEDGELFF
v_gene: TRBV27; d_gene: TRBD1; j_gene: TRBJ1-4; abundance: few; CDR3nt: TGTGCCAGCAGTTTGACAGGGAAGGAAAAACTGTTTTTT; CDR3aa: CASSLTGKEKLFF
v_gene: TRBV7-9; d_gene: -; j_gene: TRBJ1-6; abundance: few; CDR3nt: TGTGCCAGCAGCTCACAGACCGGGGCCCTCCACTTT; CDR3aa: CASSSQTGALHF
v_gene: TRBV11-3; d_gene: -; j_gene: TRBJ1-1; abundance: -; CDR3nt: TGTGCCAGCAGCTTTACCGGACAGATGAACACTGAAGCTTTCTTT; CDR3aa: CASSFTGQMNTEAFF
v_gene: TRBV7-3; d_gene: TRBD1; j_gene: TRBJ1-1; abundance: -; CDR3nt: TGTGCCAGCAGCTCAAGTGCTGGGACAGGGTATACTGAAGCTTTCTTT; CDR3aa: CASSSSAGTGYTEAFF
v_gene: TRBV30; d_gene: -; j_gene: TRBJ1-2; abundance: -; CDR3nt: TGTGCCTGGAGTGCCCCGACAGGTTCTGGCTACACCTTC; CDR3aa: CAWSAPTGSGYTF
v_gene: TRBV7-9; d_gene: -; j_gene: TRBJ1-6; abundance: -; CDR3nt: TGTGCCAGCAGCACCGGACAGAATAATTCACCCCTCCACTTT; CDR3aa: CASSTGQNNSPLHF
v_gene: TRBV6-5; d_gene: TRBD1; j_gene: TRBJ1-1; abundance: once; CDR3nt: TGTGCCAGCAGTTCTCCGACAGGGAGCACTGAAGCTTTCTTT; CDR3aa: CASSSPTGSTEAFF
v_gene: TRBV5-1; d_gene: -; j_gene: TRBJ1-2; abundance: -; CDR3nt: TGCGCCAGCAGCCCGGCAGGGGACTATGGCTACACCTTC; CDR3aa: CASSPAGDYGYTF
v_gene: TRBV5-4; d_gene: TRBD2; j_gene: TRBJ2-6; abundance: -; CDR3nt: TGTGCCAGCAGCCCCGGAGGACTAGCGGGAAAATCTGGGGCCAACGTCCTGACTTTC; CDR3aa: CASSPGGLAGKSGANVLTF
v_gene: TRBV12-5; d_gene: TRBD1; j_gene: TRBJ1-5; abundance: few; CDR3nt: TGTGCTAGTGGTTTTTGGTTGGGGACAGGGGGGGACCAGCCCCAGCATTTT; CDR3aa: CASGFWLGTGGDQPQHF
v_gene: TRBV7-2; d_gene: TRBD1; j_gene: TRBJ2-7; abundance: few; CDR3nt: TGTGCCAGCAGCTCAGACAGGGGCCCTTACGAGCAGTACTTC; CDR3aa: CASSSDRGPYEQYF
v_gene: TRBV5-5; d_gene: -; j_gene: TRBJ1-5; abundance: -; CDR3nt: TGTGCCAGCAGCGGCGAAATGTCGGGGGGACAGCCCCAGCATTTT; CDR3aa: CASSGEMSGGQPQHF
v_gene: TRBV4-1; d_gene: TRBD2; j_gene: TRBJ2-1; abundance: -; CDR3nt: TGCGCCAGCAGCCGCAGACTAGCGGGAGAGGATGAGCAGTTCTTC; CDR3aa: CASSRRLAGEDEQFF
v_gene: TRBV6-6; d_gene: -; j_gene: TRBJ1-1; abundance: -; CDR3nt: TGTGCCAGCAGCACCGGGACAACGGGCACTGAAGCTTTCTTT; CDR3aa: CASSTGTTGTEAFF
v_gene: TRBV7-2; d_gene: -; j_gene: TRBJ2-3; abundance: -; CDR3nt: TGTGCCAGCAGCTTAGACTCCACAGATACGCAGTATTTT; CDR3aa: CASSLDSTDTQYF
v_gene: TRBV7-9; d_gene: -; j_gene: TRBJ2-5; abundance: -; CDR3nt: TGTGCCAGCAGCTTGGCGGAAATCCAAGAGACCCAGTACTTC; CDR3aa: CASSLAEIQETQYF
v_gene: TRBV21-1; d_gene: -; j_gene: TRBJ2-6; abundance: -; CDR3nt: TGTGCCAGCAGCTCACAGCTATTACCCAACTCTGGGGCCAACGTCCTGACTTTC; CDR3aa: CASSSQLLPNSGANVLTF
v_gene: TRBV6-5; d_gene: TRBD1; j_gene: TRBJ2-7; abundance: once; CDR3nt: TGTGCCAGCAGTAGGACAGGGTCTTTATTATACGAGCAGTACTTC; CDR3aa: CASSRTGSLLYEQYF